These T cell receptor beta chains were read from a single sample in a study of cytomegalovirus exposure and HLA in healthy donors. Here immunoSEQ multiplex PCR was the method, and the copy in TCRdb shows in-frame clones only, minus some. There are about 120,000 clones in the sample; around three fifths occur only once, and approximately 8% lies in the top ten. The sample taken for sequencing was PBMCs. The source is a woman in her thirties or forties in good health and CMV-seropositive. Both conserved end residues are part of each CDR3. The D gene is left open where the match is weak. The size entry is marked missing in some rows and otherwise reads once, few, many or a size class.

d_gene	v_gene	j_gene	abundance	CDR3nt	CDR3aa
.	TRBV28	TRBJ1-5	.	TGTGCCAGCGATACAGGTTACAATCAGCCCCAGCATTTT	CASDTGYNQPQHF
TRBD1	TRBV11-2	TRBJ2-2	.	TGTGCCAGCAGCTTAGGCTTCGACAGGGGCCTCGGGAACACCGGGGAGCTGTTTTTT	CASSLGFDRGLGNTGELFF
TRBD2	TRBV7-3	TRBJ2-5	few	TGTGCCAGCAGCTCCCGCGGGGGGCGGGGAGAGACCCAGTACTTC	CASSSRGGRGETQYF
TRBD1	TRBV19	TRBJ1-2	few	TGTGCCAGTAGTATGCAGGAGACAGGGGGCTACACCTTC	CASSMQETGGYTF
.	TRBV18	TRBJ1-1	.	TGTGCCAGCTCACCCCTGGGGGGAGTCACTGAAGCTTTCTTT	CASSPLGGVTEAFF
.	TRBV6-4	TRBJ2-5	.	TGTGCCAGCAGTGACCCCGAGGAGACCCAGTACTTC	CASSDPEETQYF
TRBD1	TRBV30	TRBJ2-6	few	TGTGCCTGGAGTGTACAGGGGACTGGGGCCAACGTCCTGACTTTC	CAWSVQGTGANVLTF
.	TRBV6-5	TRBJ1-4	.	TGTGCCAGCAGGCAGGGTTCAGGTCTTAATGAAAAACTGTTTTTT	CASRQGSGLNEKLFF
TRBD2	TRBV19	TRBJ2-7	.	TGTGCCAGTAGTATTCGCCAAACTAGCGGGGTCCCCTACGAGCAGTACTTC	CASSIRQTSGVPYEQYF
TRBD2	TRBV13	TRBJ2-1	.	TGTGCCAGCAGCTTTTCTTGGACTAGCGGAACCTACAATGAGCAGTTCTTC	CASSFSWTSGTYNEQFF
TRBD1	TRBV5-1	TRBJ1-1	.	TGCGCCAGCAGCTCGGGACAGGGGTGGGCTGAAGCTTTCTTT	CASSSGQGWAEAFF
TRBD1	TRBV28	TRBJ1-6	.	TGTGCCAGCAGTCCCGGGACAGCTAATTCACCCCTCCACTTT	CASSPGTANSPLHF
.	TRBV5-6	TRBJ2-3	.	TGTGCCAGCAGCTTGGCCAACCAGGGCACAGATACGCAGTATTTT	CASSLANQGTDTQYF
.	TRBV7-8	TRBJ2-3	.	TGTGCCAGCAGCTTAGCGAACGGAGGGAGAGAGCAGTATTTT	CASSLANGGREQYF
TRBD1	TRBV7-9	TRBJ1-4	.	TGTGCCAGCAGCTCATCACAGGGGGCGTTTGAAAAACTGTTTTTT	CASSSSQGAFEKLFF
TRBD1	TRBV6-1	TRBJ1-1	.	TGTGCCAGCAGACGACAGGGGACTGAAGCTTTCTTT	CASRRQGTEAFF